Below, 19 T cell receptor beta chains from the same sample are listed, as sequenced in a study of blood T cells in healthy people across ages. The authors ran a second PCR of about 6 to 11 cycles using a sample-barcoded 5' primer and a J-beta primer mix. TCRdb re-derived calls from the 5' RACE reads in MiXCR, one entry per CDR3 protein. The sample includes about 1,500,000 distinct CDR3 sequences, roughly 27% of them seen just once. Material: blood. These receptors were obtained from a woman in her twenties or thirties in good health.

This clonotype was seen more than once but under ten times. This sequence joins TRBV14 and TRBJ1-3, with a tentative D call TRBD1 (6 bases). Germline V CDR1 and CDR2: SGHDN, FVKESK. CDR3 length: 15 amino acids. The ends were cut back, 4 bases at V and 3 bases at J, with 13 bases in the middle. The CDR3 DNA reads as TGTGCCAGCAGCCCACGGGGACATCTTGGAAACACCATATATTTT. This translates into CASSPRGHLGNTIYF. The whole variable domain, remainder taken from reference TRBV14 and TRBJ1-3, is EAGVTQFPSHSVIEKGQTVTLRCDPISGHDNLYWYRRVMGKEIKFLLHFVKESKQDESGMPNNRFLAERTGGTYSTLKVQPAELEDSGVYFCASSPRGHLGNTIYFGEGSWLTVV.

The chain is built from TRBV10-2 and TRBJ1-2; no definite D call. The CDR3 is made up of 14 amino acids. V was shortened by 3 bases and J by 5 bases, with 13 bases between the two germline ends. The germline CDR1 and CDR2 sequences are WSHSY and SAAADI. In nucleotides, the CDR3 is TGCGCCAGCAGTGACCGGACGTCGAGTTATGGCTACACCTTC. It codes for CASSDRTSSYGYTF.

This clonotype came up a few times. The CDR3 region is CASSETGRGYEQYF. The CDR3 DNA sequence: TGTGCCAGCAGCGAGACAGGTAGAGGGTACGAGCAGTACTTC. V usage is TRBV12-3 or TRBV12-4 and J usage is TRBJ2-7; D is possibly TRBD1 (6 bases). The CDR3 sequence is 14 residues long. Trimming pared 6 bases from V and 4 bases from J, leaving 16 bases between.

This clonotype came up a few times. One end of the junction varies from germline; a read error may be responsible. CDR3 sequence: CAGSLGAGREQFF. Written as DNA, the CDR3 is TGCGCCGGCAGCTTGGGCGCGGGGAGGGAGCAGTTCTTC. The rearrangement uses TRBV5-1 and TRBJ2-1; a weak D match, TRBD2 (6 bases). CDR1 is SGHRS and CDR2 is YFSETQ in the germline V gene. This CDR3 is 13 amino acids long.

This clonotype showed up just a few times. The chain is built from TRBV5-1 and TRBJ2-7; D is undetermined. The CDR3 totals 15 residues. V lost 4 bases, J lost 1 base, and 15 bases lay in between. The germline V gene has CDR1 SGHRS and CDR2 YFSETQ. The CDR3 loop is CASSAVSRFSYEQYF. The CDR3 region has the DNA TGCGCCAGCAGCGCCGTGTCCCGATTTTCCTACGAGCAGTACTTC.

In this sample, this clonotype turned up a few times. The V and J genes are TRBV20-1 and TRBJ2-5, with 14 bases fitting TRBD2. This CDR3 contains 17 residues. Trimming cost V 1 base and J 5 bases; bases outside gene matches: 9. The germline gives CDR1 DFQATT, CDR2 SNEGSKA (reference sequence). The CDR3 DNA reads as TGCAGTGCTAGAGCCCCTGGACTAGCGGGGGGAGGGGAGACCCAGTACTTC. Translated: CSARAPGLAGGGETQYF.

The rearrangement uses TRBV20-1 and TRBJ1-1; D gene uncertain. In germline, CDR1 is DFQATT, CDR2 SNEGSKA (reference sequence). The V gene lost 0 bases and the J gene lost 0 bases, with 5 bases spanning the gap. This CDR3 spans 13 amino acids. CDR3 sequence: CSAREHVNTEAFF. The CDR3 bases are TGCAGTGCTAGAGAGCACGTGAACACTGAAGCTTTCTTT.

The count of this clonotype is one. The rearrangement links TRBV12-3 or TRBV12-4 to TRBJ2-3, with 8 positions matching TRBD1. V lost 10 bases to trimming and J lost 6 bases; unmatched junction nucleotides: 9. The CDR3 runs to 13 residues. CDR3 in DNA: TGTGCCAACTCAGGGGGCCCGGGGGATACGCAGTATTTT. Its translation is CANSGGPGDTQYF.

This clonotype occurred once. The V call is TRBV7-9, the J call TRBJ2-2, with a tentative D call TRBD1 (6 bases). The CDR3 runs 15 residues. V was shortened by 5 bases and J by 5 bases, with 15 bases between the two germline ends. CDR1 and CDR2 from the germline V gene are SEHNR and FQNEAQ (reference sequence). DNA of the CDR3: TGTGCCAGCAGCCCCTGGACAGAGGGGACCGGGGAGCTGTTTTTT. This sequence encodes CASSPWTEGTGELFF.

The chain carries TRBV3-1 and TRBJ1-2; D unclear. With 4 bases removed from V and 8 bases from J, the gap between germline ends came to 14 bases. Germline V gene data show CDR1 as LGHDT and CDR2 as YNNKEL (reference sequence). CDR3 length: 13 amino acids. The CDR3 is CASSRPGEAGYTF. The CDR3 region has the DNA TGTGCCAGCAGCCGCCCCGGGGAAGCGGGCTACACCTTC.

This clonotype was seen at least ten times. V gene TRBV12-5 combines with J gene TRBJ2-1; D might be TRBD2 (5 bases). The ends were cut back, 4 bases at V and 6 bases at J, with 7 bases in the middle. Germline assignment: CDR1 LGHNT and CDR2 FRNRAP. CDR3 length: 12 residues. CDR3 bases: TGTGCTAGTGGTTCCGAGGGCAATGAGCAGTTCTTC. This codes for CASGSEGNEQFF.

V usage is TRBV3-1 and J usage is TRBJ1-2; 8 positions agree with TRBD1. V gave up 3 bases and J gave up 9 bases; unmatched junction bases: 6. Germline V gene sequence: CDR1 LGHDT, CDR2 YNNKEL (reference sequence). The CDR3 sequence is 13 residues long. CDR3 coding DNA: TGTGCCAGCAGCCACCCACAGGGGGTGAGCTACACCTTC. It translates to CASSHPQGVSYTF.

This clonotype was seen a few times. The chain joins TRBV10-1 to TRBJ2-1, with 12 bases fitting TRBD2. Germline assignment: CDR1 WNHNN and CDR2 SYGVQD (reference sequence). CDR3 length: 16 residues. V was pared by 8 bases and J by 7 bases, with 12 bases of the junction left unmatched. The CDR3 nucleotides are TGCGCCAGCCTACCACAGACTAGCGGGAGAAGTAATGAGCAGTTCTTC. Translation gives CASLPQTSGRSNEQFF.

V is TRBV29-1 and J is TRBJ2-7; 8 bases fit TRBD1. The V segment lost 6 bases and the J segment 3 bases; nucleotides outside the gene matches: 7. CDR3 length equals 13 residues. From germline, CDR1 is SQVTM and CDR2 ANQGSEA. The CDR3 sequence is CSVAKDRDYEQYF. The CDR3 bases are TGCAGCGTCGCAAAGGACAGGGACTACGAGCAGTACTTC.

The chain joins TRBV28 to TRBJ1-2, with no clear D. The CDR3 covers 12 residues. Germline CDR1 reads MDHEN; CDR2 reads SYDVKM. Trimming took off 2 bases at V and 5 bases at J, with 6 bases between the two ends. The CDR3 loop reads CASSLMSYGYTF. Here the CDR3 DNA reads TGTGCCAGCAGTTTAATGTCATATGGCTACACCTTC.

The chain recombines TRBV27 with TRBJ1-2; no firm D call. Trimming removed 0 bases from V and 2 bases from J, with 10 bases in between. CDR1 is MNHEY, CDR2 SMNVEV, per germline (reference sequence). This CDR3 comprises 15 residues. This CDR3 reads CASSLSIGPNYGYTF. In DNA, the CDR3 is TGTGCCAGCAGTTTATCGATTGGTCCCAACTATGGCTACACCTTC.

The chain links TRBV9 to TRBJ2-4; 9 bases agree with TRBD2. Germline assignment: CDR1 SGDLS and CDR2 YYNGEE. This CDR3 has 14 amino acids. V gave up 3 bases and J gave up 13 bases; unmatched junction bases: 11. The CDR3 sequence is CASSEGLAGTTQYF. For the CDR3, the DNA is TGTGCCAGCAGCGAGGGACTAGCTGGAACCACGCAGTACTTC.

This clonotype was recorded at least ten times. A much larger clone lies a single base off, so this may be a read error. The gene calls are TRBV2 and TRBJ2-7; 10 bases are shared with TRBD2. V trimming: 2 bases; J trimming: 7 bases; junction bases outside the gene matches: 8. From germline, CDR1 is SNHLY and CDR2 FYNNEI. The CDR3 covers 15 residues. The CDR3 loop reads CASSEQLAGYNEQYF. The CDR3 DNA sequence: TGTGCCAGCAGTGAACAACTAGCGGGGTACAATGAGCAGTACTTC.

Many counts were recorded for this clonotype. V gene TRBV9 combines with J gene TRBJ2-5, with 7 bases aligning to TRBD2. Germline lookup yields CDR1 SGDLS and CDR2 YYNGEE. This CDR3 is 14 amino acids long. Trimming cost V 0 bases and J 4 bases; bases outside gene matches: 3. The CDR3 spells CASSVAWTRETQYF. CDR3 nucleotide sequence: TGTGCCAGCAGCGTAGCTTGGACTAGAGAGACCCAGTACTTC.